This T cell receptor (beta chain) was sequenced in a study of early stage breast cancer tumors. Libraries were prepared by immunoSEQ multiplex PCR; TCRdb keeps only in-frame clonotypes and omits some of them. The table includes 55,000 to 70,000 clones, about 85% detected once. The CDR3 loop spans 15 amino acids. In its sample, this clone was seen a few times. The V call is TRBV12-1, the J call TRBJ1-2. TRBV12-1 represents a pseudogene. The source of this sequence is a person in their 40s with breast cancer. The source material was blood. The CDR3 loop reads CASTPHRAEDYGYTF. The CDR3 DNA follows: TGTGCCAGCACCCCCCATCGGGCAGAGGACTATGGCTACACCTTC.